This entry lists 21 T cell receptor beta chains sequenced from one sample in a study of CD8 T cells in ankylosing spondylitis. MiXCR, run by TCRdb on the 5' RACE reads, gives a single entry per CDR3 protein. The sample has around 130,000 distinct CDR3 sequences, around 7% seen once. The specimen was blood, either unsorted or a sorted T cell fraction (not recorded which). All receptors come from a male donor with ankylosing spondylitis or in good health (not recorded which).

This clonotype came up many times. The rearrangement joins TRBV29-1 to TRBJ2-7; maybe TRBD1 (5 bases). Trimming stripped 4 bases from V and 0 bases from J, with 19 bases between. CDR1 and CDR2 (germline): SQVTM, ANQGSEA. The CDR3 consists of 16 residues. CDR3 DNA: TGCAGCGTTGGGGAACAGGTCATCGGACCCTCCTACGAGCAGTACTTC. Protein product: CSVGEQVIGPSYEQYF.

This clonotype was seen ten or more times. This chain connects TRBV20-1 to TRBJ2-2, with D possibly being TRBD2 (6 bases). Trimming pared 0 bases from V and 3 bases from J, leaving 14 bases between. CDR1 is DFQATT and CDR2 is SNEGSKA in the germline V gene (reference sequence). CDR3 length: 16 residues. Here the CDR3 reads CSARDWEEGHTGELFF. The CDR3 DNA is TGCAGTGCTAGAGATTGGGAGGAGGGGCACACCGGGGAGCTGTTTTTT.

This clonotype occurred many times. V gene TRBV12-3 or TRBV12-4 combines with J gene TRBJ1-6; D is ambiguous. The V end was cut by 3 bases, the J end by 7 bases, with 10 bases between. CDR3 size: 14 residues. CDR3 in DNA: TGTGCCAGCAGTTTCGGGCTTTCCAATTCACCCCTCCACTTT. It codes for CASSFGLSNSPLHF.

This clonotype was seen repeatedly, ten times or more. This chain links TRBV6-9 with TRBJ1-5; 9 bases are a match to TRBD1. Trimming removed 0 bases from V and 2 bases from J; junction bases left unmatched: 2. CDR1 MNHGY and CDR2 SVAAGI come from the germline V gene. The CDR3 extends over 16 amino acids. DNA for the CDR3: TGTGCCAGCAGTTATTCGAGGACAGGGGGCAATCAGCCCCAGCATTTT. Translating gives CASSYSRTGGNQPQHF.

This clonotype was seen repeatedly, ten times or more. The J gene is TRBJ1-4, the V gene TRBV28; D remains ambiguous. There are 11 residues in the CDR3. The ends were cut back, 6 bases at V and 8 bases at J, with 7 bases in the middle. Germline-derived CDR1 and CDR2 are MDHEN and SYDVKM. The CDR3 DNA reads TGTGCCAGCAGATCAGAGGAAAAACTGTTTTTT. It codes for CASRSEEKLFF.

This clonotype has ten or more counts. This chain uses TRBV7-8 with TRBJ1-1; 7 positions agree with TRBD1. The V gene's germline CDR1 is SGHVS and CDR2 FQNEAQ. Trimming cost V 3 bases and J 0 bases; bases outside gene matches: 7. This CDR3 spans 16 amino acids. CDR3 bases: TGTGCCAGCAGCTTGACACCCCAGGGGGTGAACACTGAAGCTTTCTTT. This translates into CASSLTPQGVNTEAFF.

At least ten counts were recorded for this clonotype. The chain links TRBV4-3 to TRBJ1-2; tentative D call: TRBD1 (6 bases). Germline CDR1 and CDR2: LGHNA and YSLEER. The germline V and J ends were trimmed by 4 bases and 7 bases, with 16 bases remaining between them. The CDR3 runs 14 residues. The CDR3 DNA reads TGCGCCAGCAGCCGAGAGGGGGGCTCAGGTGGCTACACCTTC. It is translated as CASSREGGSGGYTF.

This clonotype was counted many times. This chain connects TRBV20-1 to TRBJ1-5; weak D call: TRBD1 (5 bases). There are 13 residues in the CDR3. Trimming left V 6 bases short and J 6 bases short, with 15 bases between. Germline values: CDR1 DFQATT, CDR2 SNEGSKA (reference sequence). CDR3: CSAYQGGGQPQHF. The CDR3 coding sequence is TGCAGTGCGTATCAGGGTGGCGGTCAGCCCCAGCATTTT.

This clonotype was counted at least ten times. This chain connects TRBV29-1 to TRBJ1-5; D might be TRBD1 (5 bases). Germline V gene data show CDR1 as SQVTM and CDR2 as ANQGSEA. This CDR3 contains 11 residues. The V gene lost 7 bases and the J gene lost 6 bases, with 10 bases spanning the gap. The CDR3 nucleotides read TGCAGCGGGGGGGGTGGTCAGCCCCAGCATTTT. Residues: CSGGGGQPQHF.

This clonotype has at least ten counts. V and J are TRBV7-2 and TRBJ2-5, with TRBD1 as a possible D gene (5 bases). V was shortened by 3 bases and J by 0 bases, with 11 bases between the two germline ends. CDR3 length: 15 amino acids. Germline CDR1 reads SGHTA; CDR2 reads FQGNSA. The CDR3 nucleotides read TGTGCCAGCAGCTTGGTGACAGCGTACCAAGAGACCCAGTACTTC. Amino acid sequence: CASSLVTAYQETQYF.

The chain couples TRBV30 to TRBJ2-2, with a weak D call TRBD1 (7 bases). This CDR3 region has 18 residues. CDR1 and CDR2 (germline): GTSNPN, SVGIG (reference sequence). Trimming cost V 5 bases and J 0 bases, with 22 bases left between them. CDR3 loop: CAWGSAGQPITNTGELFF. CDR3 bases: TGTGCCTGGGGATCCGCGGGACAGCCGATTACGAACACCGGGGAGCTGTTTTTT.

This clonotype was counted ten times or more. The V call is TRBV28, the J call TRBJ2-6; a possible D gene is TRBD1 (5 bases). Germline CDR1 is MDHEN and CDR2 is SYDVKM. V gave up 5 bases and J gave up 1 base, with 9 bases separating them. The CDR3 spans 15 residues. The CDR3 is CASSKQASGANVLTF. In DNA form, the CDR3 reads TGTGCCAGCAGTAAACAGGCTTCTGGGGCCAACGTCCTGACTTTC.

Ten or more counts support this clonotype. The chain combines TRBV7-2 with TRBJ2-7; a weak D match, TRBD2 (7 bases). This CDR3 is built from 16 residues. The V and J ends lost 3 bases and 0 bases respectively, with 15 bases between them. The germline gives CDR1 SGHTA, CDR2 FQGNSA. The CDR3 region is CASSFGGGGSSYEQYF. Written as DNA, the CDR3 is TGTGCCAGCAGCTTCGGCGGCGGGGGCAGCTCCTACGAGCAGTACTTC.

This clonotype was observed many times. The rearrangement uses TRBV20-1 and TRBJ1-4; weak D call: TRBD1 (5 bases). The CDR3 is made up of 13 amino acids. CDR1 is DFQATT, CDR2 SNEGSKA, per germline (reference sequence). Trimming left V 1 base short and J 7 bases short, with 10 bases between. CDR3 DNA: TGCAGTGCTAGAGGCGGGACGGGTGAAAAACTGTTTTTT. It is translated as CSARGGTGEKLFF.

This clonotype was picked up many times. The chain joins TRBV20-1 to TRBJ1-1; TRBD1 matches 7 bases. Germline trimming cut 6 bases from V and 1 base from J; bases unmatched to any gene: 8. Looked up from germline, CDR1 is DFQATT and CDR2 is SNEGSKA (reference sequence). This CDR3 contains 14 residues. CDR3 protein: CSANRGGGNTEAFF. The CDR3 DNA reads TGCAGTGCCAACAGGGGTGGCGGGAACACTGAAGCTTTCTTT.

This clonotype appeared many times. The chain carries TRBV5-4 and TRBJ2-1; TRBD1 matches at 7 bases. Trimming at V came to 4 bases and at J to 5 bases, leaving 6 bases not matched to a gene. The CDR3 sequence is 14 residues long. Germline loops: CDR1 SGHNT, CDR2 YYREEE (reference sequence). The CDR3 is CASSTGQPDNEQFF. Here the CDR3 DNA reads TGTGCCAGCAGCACGGGACAGCCTGACAATGAGCAGTTCTTC. The full variable domain, completed using reference TRBV5-4 and TRBJ2-1, is ETGVTQSPTHLIKTRGQQVTLRCSSQSGHNTVSWYQQALGQGPQFIFQYYREEENGRGNFPPRFSGLQFPNYSSELNVNALELDDSALYLCASSTGQPDNEQFFGPGTRLTVL.

This clonotype showed up many times. The CDR3 nucleotides read TGCGCCAGCAGCTCGTTACAGGGGTCGGATGAAAAACTGTTTTTT. Residues: CASSSLQGSDEKLFF. The J gene is TRBJ1-4, the V gene TRBV5-1, with TRBD1 identical over 7 bases. Trimming took 3 bases from V and 6 from J; bases not matched to a gene: 8. CDR3 length equals 15 residues. In germline, CDR1 is SGHRS, CDR2 YFSETQ.

At least ten counts were recorded for this clonotype. The chain is built from TRBV20-1 and TRBJ2-3, with 7 bases aligning to TRBD2. Germline trimming cut 3 bases from V and 6 bases from J; bases unmatched to any gene: 15. The CDR3 runs to 16 residues. CDR1 DFQATT and CDR2 SNEGSKA come from the germline V gene (reference sequence). The CDR3 coding sequence is TGCAGTGCTAGTCTCGTTTATGGGGGGAGGGTTGATACGCAGTATTTT. Its protein is CSASLVYGGRVDTQYF.

In this sample, this clonotype turned up many times. The chain couples TRBV6-1 to TRBJ2-2; 7 bases line up with TRBD1. The V gene end was trimmed by 6 bases and the J gene end by 5 bases; junction bases not matched to a gene: 6. Germline CDR1 MNHNS, CDR2 SASEGT. CDR3 length equals 14 residues. In nucleotides, the CDR3 is TGTGCCAGCAGCCGCGACAGGGATACCGGGGAGCTGTTTTTT. This encodes CASSRDRDTGELFF.

This clonotype was recorded at least ten times. V gene TRBV20-1 combines with J gene TRBJ2-4, with D possibly being TRBD2 (5 bases). Trimming shortened V by 6 bases and J by 3 bases, and 24 bases separated the two germline ends. The CDR3 contains 17 residues. From germline, CDR1 is DFQATT and CDR2 SNEGSKA (reference sequence). CDR3 DNA: TGCAGTGCAACCCCAGCGTTAGCGTCTCATGTCAAAAACATTCAGTACTTC. Encoded protein: CSATPALASHVKNIQYF.

This clonotype was seen ten or more times. The CDR3 spells CASSASYGTGRYNEQFF. The CDR3 region has the DNA TGCGCCAGCAGCGCCTCTTACGGGACAGGGCGCTACAATGAGCAGTTCTTC. This chain uses TRBV5-1 with TRBJ2-1, with TRBD1 matching over 9 bases. The trim removed 4 bases at V and 3 bases at J, leaving 11 bases unmatched. The CDR3 sequence is 17 residues long. Germline V gene data show CDR1 as SGHRS and CDR2 as YFSETQ. Filled out from reference TRBV5-1 and TRBJ2-1, the complete variable domain reads KAGVTQTPRYLIKTRGQQVTLSCSPISGHRSVSWYQQTPGQGLQFLFEYFSETQRNKGNFPGRFSGRQFSNSRSEMNVSTLELGDSALYLCASSASYGTGRYNEQFFGPGTRLTVL.